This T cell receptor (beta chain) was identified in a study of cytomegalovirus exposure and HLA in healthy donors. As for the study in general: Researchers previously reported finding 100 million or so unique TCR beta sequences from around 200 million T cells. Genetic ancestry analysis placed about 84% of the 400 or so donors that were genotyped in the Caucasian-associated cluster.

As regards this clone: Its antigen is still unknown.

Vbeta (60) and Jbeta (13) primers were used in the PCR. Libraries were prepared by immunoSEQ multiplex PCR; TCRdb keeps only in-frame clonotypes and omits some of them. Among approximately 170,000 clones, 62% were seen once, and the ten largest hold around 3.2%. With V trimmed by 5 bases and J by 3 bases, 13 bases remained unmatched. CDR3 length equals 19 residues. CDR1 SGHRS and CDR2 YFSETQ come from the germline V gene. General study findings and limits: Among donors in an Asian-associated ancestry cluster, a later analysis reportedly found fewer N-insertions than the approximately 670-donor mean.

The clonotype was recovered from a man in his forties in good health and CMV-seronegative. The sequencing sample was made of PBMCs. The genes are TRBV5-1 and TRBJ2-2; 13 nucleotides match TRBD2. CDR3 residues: CASRDLPGLAGPDTGELFF. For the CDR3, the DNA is TGCGCCAGCAGAGACCTTCCGGGACTAGCGGGACCTGACACCGGGGAGCTGTTTTTT.